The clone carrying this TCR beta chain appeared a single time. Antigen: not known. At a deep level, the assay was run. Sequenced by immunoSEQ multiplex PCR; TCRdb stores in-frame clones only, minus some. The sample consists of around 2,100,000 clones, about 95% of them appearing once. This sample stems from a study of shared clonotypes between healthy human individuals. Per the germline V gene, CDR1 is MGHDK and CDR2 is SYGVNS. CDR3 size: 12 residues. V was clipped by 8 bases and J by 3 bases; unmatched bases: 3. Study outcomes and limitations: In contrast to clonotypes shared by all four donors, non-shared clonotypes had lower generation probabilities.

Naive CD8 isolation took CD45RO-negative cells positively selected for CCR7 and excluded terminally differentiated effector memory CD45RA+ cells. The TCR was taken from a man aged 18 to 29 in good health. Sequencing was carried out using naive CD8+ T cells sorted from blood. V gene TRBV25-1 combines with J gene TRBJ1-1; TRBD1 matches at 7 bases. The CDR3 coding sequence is TGTGCCAGCCGTCAGGGGGACACTGAAGCTTTCTTT. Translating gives CASRQGDTEAFF.